The 20 T cell receptor beta chains in this list originate from one sample, sequenced in a study of T cells in women clearing cervical HPV infection (dated by TCRdb to the late 2010s). Libraries came from the immunoSEQ multiplex PCR assay. The source is immuneACCESS, and TCRdb retained only in-frame sequences with V and J called. Part of the clones is not carried over; for the studies checked, unresolved V genes explain less than half of this, and the remainder is unexplained. The sample table on file contains 42,000 or so clones. The ten largest clones add up to approximately 4.8% of the sample. The sample was blood buffy coat. The origin of the receptors is a woman aged 18 to 75 with a cervical HPV16 infection that either progressed to CIN3+ or cleared (not recorded which).

As concerns this clone: The read is 3 residues too short to cover the CDR3 end, so that end is filled in from the germline J gene. The genes are TRBV19 and TRBJ2-2; 12 nucleotides align to TRBD2. Germline CDR1 reads LNHDA; CDR2 reads SQIVND (reference sequence). The CDR3 is made up of 16 amino acids. The chain's CDR3 is CAASRFVASGGGELFF. Partial CDR3 DNA: TGTGCCGCCAGTAGATTCGTGGCTAGCGGGGGGGGTGAG.

Remarks on this clone: The CDR3 is cut off 3 residues early in the read; its end comes from the germline J gene. This chain links TRBV7-8 with TRBJ1-5; D gene uncertain. In germline, CDR1 is SGHVS, CDR2 FQNEAQ. V was cut by 4 bases and J by 7 bases, with 11 bases left in between. There are 13 residues in the CDR3. Incomplete CDR3 DNA: TGTGCCAGCAGCTCGGCGGGAGGACAGCCC. The encoded protein is CASSSAGGQP. The entire CDR3 protein is CASSSAGGQPQHF. Using reference TRBV7-8 and TRBJ1-5 for the parts outside the CDR3, the full variable domain is GAGVSQSPRYKVAKRGQDVALRCDPISGHVSLFWYQQALGQGPEFLTYFQNEAQLDKSGLPSDRFFAERPEGSVSTLKIQRTQQEDSAVYLCASSSAGGQPQHFGDGTRLSIL.

In the case of this clone: The read terminates 3 residues before the CDR3 end, so the remaining end is supplied by the germline J gene. The rearrangement uses TRBV5-1 and TRBJ2-7, with D possibly being TRBD2 (5 bases). The CDR3 loop spans 13 amino acids. V lost 0 bases to trimming and J lost 2 bases, with 6 bases between them. Germline loops: CDR1 SGHRS, CDR2 YFSETQ. The CDR3 region is CASSLDGAYEQYF. CDR3 DNA, as far as it was read: TGCGCCAGCAGCTTGGACGGGGCCTACGAG.

A note on this clone: The read gets to within 3 residues of the CDR3 end, and the germline J gene fills in the rest. This sequence joins TRBV6-1 and TRBJ2-7; TRBD2 agrees at 9 bases. After removal of 1 base from V and 3 bases from J, the junction contained 4 bases not matched to a gene. This CDR3 spans 15 amino acids. Germline CDR1 and CDR2: MNHNS and SASEGT. The DNA read from the CDR3 is TGTGCCAGCAGTGAAGGCGGGGGGGAATTCTACGAG. It yields the protein CASSEGGGEFYE. The complete CDR3 protein is CASSEGGGEFYEQYF.

Note on this clone: The read terminates 3 residues before the CDR3 end, so the remaining end is supplied by the germline J gene. V gene TRBV4-1 combines with J gene TRBJ2-1; 9 bases agree with TRBD1. Germline V lookup: CDR1 MGHRA, CDR2 YSYEKL. The V gene end was trimmed by 4 bases and the J gene end by 9 bases; junction bases not matched to a gene: 16. The CDR3 is made up of 17 amino acids. CDR3 DNA, as far as it was read: TGCGCCAGCAGCCTCAAGGTTCGGACAGGGGCCGGATTTGAG. Protein sequence: CASSLKVRTGAGFE. The entire CDR3 reads CASSLKVRTGAGFEQFF.

On this clone itself: The CDR3 end is not reached by the read, which stops 3 residues before it; the germline J gene fills it in. V usage is TRBV2 and J usage is TRBJ1-1; 7 bases fit TRBD1. CDR1 SNHLY and CDR2 FYNNEI come from the germline V gene. The CDR3 runs to 16 residues. Losses at the gene ends were 3 bases for V and 3 bases for J; bases not matched to a gene: 10. The sequenced part of the CDR3 DNA is TGTGCCAGCAGTGAGAGGCCAGGGGGTTTGGACACTGAA. Amino acids: CASSERPGGLDTE. The full CDR3 reads CASSERPGGLDTEAFF.

A remark on this clone: Read sequence stops 3 residues before the CDR3 end, and the germline J gene provides the missing end. The gene calls are TRBV29-1 and TRBJ1-2; D remains ambiguous. Germline CDR1 reads SQVTM; CDR2 reads ANQGSEA. This CDR3 region has 11 residues. V was trimmed by 2 bases and J by 4 bases, leaving 5 bases between them. Incomplete CDR3 DNA: TGCAGCGTTGAATCCGGCTATGGC. Amino acids: CSVESGYG. The CDR3 reads in full as CSVESGYGYTF.

Comment on this clone: Read data end 3 residues before the CDR3 end; the end is taken from the germline J gene. The J gene is TRBJ2-1, the V gene TRBV20-1; 8 bases align to TRBD1. The CDR3 runs 16 residues. CDR1 and CDR2 (germline): DFQATT, SNEGSKA (reference sequence). The J segment lost 2 bases and the V segment lost 0 bases, leaving 6 bases of the junction unmatched. The sequenced part of the CDR3 DNA is TGCAGTGCTAGAGATCGAGACAGGGGTGCCTACAATGAG. This encodes CSARDRDRGAYNE. The full CDR3 protein reads CSARDRDRGAYNEQFF.

With respect to this clone: The DNA ends 3 residues before the CDR3 does, and the rest of the CDR3 is filled in from the germline J gene. The chain joins TRBV5-1 to TRBJ2-1, with 7 bases that match TRBD2. V shed 4 bases, J shed 5 bases, and the junction held 9 bases outside the gene matches. CDR1 is SGHRS, CDR2 YFSETQ, per germline. This CDR3 is built from 15 residues. The CDR3 region is CASSPGGLSHNEQFF. The DNA read from the CDR3 is TGCGCCAGCAGCCCCGGGGGGTTGAGTCACAATGAG.

Comment on this clone: The CDR3 end is not reached by the read, which stops 3 residues before it; the germline J gene fills it in. The J gene is TRBJ1-1, the V gene TRBV2; 8 bases agree with TRBD1. The CDR3 consists of 15 residues. Germline V gene data show CDR1 as SNHLY and CDR2 as FYNNEI. The J segment lost 0 bases and the V segment lost 8 bases, leaving 8 bases of the junction unmatched. The covered CDR3 bases are TGTGCCAGCCCGCGGGACAGGTCGATGAACACTGAA. Protein product: CASPRDRSMNTE. Given in full, the CDR3 is CASPRDRSMNTEAFF. Full variable domain (missing parts from reference TRBV2 and TRBJ1-1): EPEVTQTPSHQVTQMGQEVILRCVPISNHLYFYWYRQILGQKVEFLVSFYNNEISEKSEIFDDQFSVERPDGSNFTLKIRSTKLEDSAMYFCASPRDRSMNTEAFFGQGTRLTVV.

Details on this clone: The DNA ends 3 residues before the CDR3 does, and the rest of the CDR3 is filled in from the germline J gene. The gene calls are TRBV13 and TRBJ2-3; 13 bases are a match to TRBD2. The V gene's germline CDR1 is PRHDT and CDR2 FYEKMQ (reference sequence). Trimming removed 6 bases from V and 2 bases from J; junction bases left unmatched: 5. This CDR3 is built from 16 residues. The chain's CDR3 is CASSPGLAGVTDTQYF. The sequenced CDR3 bases are TGTGCCAGCAGTCCCGGACTAGCGGGGGTCACAGATACG.

In regard to this clone: The read ends 3 residues before the CDR3 terminus; that terminus is restored from the germline J gene. The chain combines TRBV10-2 with TRBJ1-1; D is uncertain. Deletions cut 3 bases from V and 7 bases from J, with 12 bases between. This CDR3 is 13 amino acids long. Germline lookup yields CDR1 WSHSY and CDR2 SAAADI. CDR3 sequence: CASSDGWAGEAFF. The part of the CDR3 DNA that was read is TGCGCCAGCAGTGACGGTTGGGCAGGTGAA.

Note on this clone: The DNA ends 3 residues before the CDR3 does, and the rest of the CDR3 is filled in from the germline J gene. The rearrangement joins TRBV5-6 to TRBJ1-2; D uncertain. Germline lookup yields CDR1 SGHDT and CDR2 YYEEEE. The CDR3 length is 12 residues. CDR3 DNA, as far as it was read: TGTGCCAGCAGCTTGGAGGGCAGGCAC. Translation gives CASSLEGRH. The full CDR3 sequence reads CASSLEGRHYTF.

Turning to this clone: The read stops 3 residues short of the end of the CDR3; the missing end is completed from the germline J gene. The chain combines TRBV20-1 with TRBJ1-1, with D hard to call. Germline loops: CDR1 DFQATT, CDR2 SNEGSKA (reference sequence). The CDR3 is 13 residues long. V was trimmed by 3 bases and J by 0 bases, leaving 8 bases between them. The CDR3 bases that were read are TGCAGTGCTAGCCTACTCATGAACACTGAA. It specifies CSASLLMNTE. In full, the CDR3 reads CSASLLMNTEAFF.

As for this clone: The CDR3 goes on 3 residues after the read ends, and that part is filled in from the germline J gene. The V gene is TRBV11-2, the J gene TRBJ2-2; 7 nucleotides agree with TRBD1. The germline CDR1 and CDR2 sequences are SGHAT and FQNNGV. The length of the CDR3 is 15 residues. The J segment lost 0 bases and the V segment lost 5 bases, leaving 3 bases of the junction unmatched. The DNA read from the CDR3 is TGTGCCAGCAGCCCCGGGACAGCGAACACCGGGGAG. Its translation: CASSPGTANTGE. The whole CDR3 protein reads CASSPGTANTGELFF.

Worth noting for this clone: The read comes to an end 3 residues before the CDR3 does, leaving the germline J gene to fill in the end. V is TRBV19 and J is TRBJ1-2, with TRBD1 as a possible D gene (5 bases). This CDR3 comprises 14 residues. V lost 6 bases, J lost 5 bases, and 16 bases lay in between. Germline assignment: CDR1 LNHDA and CDR2 SQIVND (reference sequence). The CDR3 is CASRSSGGVYGYTF. Incomplete CDR3 DNA: TGTGCCAGTAGGTCCTCGGGAGGGGTTTATGGC.

Turning to this clone: From the germline J gene comes the end of the CDR3, since the read stops 3 residues before it. The chain links TRBV19 to TRBJ1-1, with 8 bases aligning to TRBD1. The CDR3 runs 18 residues. V lost 5 bases and J lost 0; bases outside the gene matches: 14. Germline CDR1 LNHDA, CDR2 SQIVND (reference sequence). The CDR3 spells CASSLGGTGSPMNTEAFF. Incomplete CDR3 DNA: TGTGCCAGTAGTTTGGGGGGGACAGGCTCGCCAATGAACACTGAA.

Turning to this clone: The read falls 3 residues short of the CDR3 end, and the missing part is taken from the germline J gene. J is TRBJ2-7 and V is TRBV19; 9 bases align to TRBD1. The junction had 7 bases not matched to a gene; V was cut back by 5 bases and J by 2 bases. The CDR3 is 15 amino acids. Germline CDR1 reads LNHDA; CDR2 reads SQIVND (reference sequence). The CDR3 loop reads CASSPSDRGTYEQYF. The CDR3 DNA, read in part, is TGTGCCAGTAGTCCCTCGGACAGGGGAACCTACGAG.

Note on this clone: The CDR3 end lies 3 residues beyond the end of the read and is filled in from the germline J gene. The chain couples TRBV6-2 or TRBV6-3 to TRBJ2-7, with 7 bases matching TRBD1. J was trimmed by 0 bases and V by 0 bases; bases with no gene match: 5. Germline V gene data show CDR1 as MNHEY and CDR2 as SVGEGT. The CDR3 is 16 residues long. The CDR3 loop reads CASSYSRDSSSYEQYF. The sequenced CDR3 bases are TGTGCCAGCAGTTACTCGAGGGACAGTTCCTCCTACGAG.

Turning to this clone: With the read ending 3 residues before the CDR3 end, the germline J gene is used to fill in that end. This chain uses TRBV19 with TRBJ1-2, with TRBD1 matching over 7 bases. Unmatched junction bases numbered 5, after V lost 1 base and J lost 6 bases. Germline CDR1 is LNHDA and CDR2 is SQIVND (reference sequence). The CDR3 length is 14 residues. The CDR3 reads CASSIGDRDHGYTF. The part of the CDR3 DNA that was read is TGTGCCAGTAGTATAGGAGACAGGGACCATGGC. The full variable domain, its missing parts supplied by reference TRBV19 and TRBJ1-2, is DGGITQSPKYLFRKEGQNVTLSCEQNLNHDAMYWYRQDPGQGLRLIYYSQIVNDFQKGDIAEGYSVSREKKESFPLTVTSAQKNPTAFYLCASSIGDRDHGYTFGSGTRLTVV.